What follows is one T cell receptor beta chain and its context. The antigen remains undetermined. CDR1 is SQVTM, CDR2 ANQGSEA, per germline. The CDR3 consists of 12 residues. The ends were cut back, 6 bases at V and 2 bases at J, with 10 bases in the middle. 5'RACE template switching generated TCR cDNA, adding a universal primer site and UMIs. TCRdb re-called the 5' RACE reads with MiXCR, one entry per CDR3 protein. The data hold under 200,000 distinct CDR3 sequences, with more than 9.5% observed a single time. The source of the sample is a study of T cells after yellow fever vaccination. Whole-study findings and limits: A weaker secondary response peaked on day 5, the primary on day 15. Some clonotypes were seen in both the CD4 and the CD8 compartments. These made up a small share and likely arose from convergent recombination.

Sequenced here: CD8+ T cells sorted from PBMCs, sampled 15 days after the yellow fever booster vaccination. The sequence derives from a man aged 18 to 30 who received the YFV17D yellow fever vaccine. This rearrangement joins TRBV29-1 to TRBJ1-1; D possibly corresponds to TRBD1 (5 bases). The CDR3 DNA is TGCAGCGTGACAGAAATCAACACTGAAGCTTTCTTT. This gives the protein CSVTEINTEAFF.